This is a list of T cell receptor beta chains from one sample in a study of CD8 T cells in ankylosing spondylitis. MiXCR, applied by TCRdb to the 5' RACE reads, yields one record per CDR3 protein. In the table there are under 550,000 distinct CDR3 sequences, 26% of which are singletons. The sequencing input was blood, either unsorted or a sorted T cell fraction (not recorded which). These receptors all come from a male donor with ankylosing spondylitis. Each CDR3 is given with its conserved first and last residue. The D gene is left open where the match is weak.

j_gene	d_gene	v_gene	CDR3aa
TRBJ2-7	.	TRBV2	CASRAWTDHEQYF
TRBJ1-4	TRBD1	TRBV7-9	CASSPLDRGGTNEKLFF
TRBJ2-3	.	TRBV12-3/TRBV12-4	CASSPRDTYTDTQYF
TRBJ2-1	TRBD2	TRBV12-3/TRBV12-4	CASRWTSGSLGDEQFF
TRBJ2-2	.	TRBV5-1	CASSLLIEATGELFF
TRBJ2-5	.	TRBV5-6	CASSQTGRQAQETQYF
TRBJ1-1	.	TRBV12-3/TRBV12-4	CASSSLRLAKAFF
TRBJ1-5	TRBD1	TRBV20-1	CSARAGRGFTNQPQHF
TRBJ2-6	TRBD1	TRBV4-1	CASSSGQGARGANVLTF
TRBJ2-3	.	TRBV12-3/TRBV12-4	CASTSFFGRDTQYF
TRBJ2-1	TRBD2	TRBV24-1	CATSDGTSGVNNEQFF
TRBJ2-7	TRBD2	TRBV5-1	CASSLTSGPSYEQYF
TRBJ1-5	.	TRBV20-1	CSARQGGNQPQHF
TRBJ2-1	.	TRBV27	CASSLSRRAGEQFF
TRBJ1-1	.	TRBV5-1	CASSPTAGARTEAFF
TRBJ2-5	.	TRBV5-1	CASSRLFRETQYF